The rows below give T cell receptor beta chains drawn from one sample of a study of cytomegalovirus exposure and HLA in healthy donors. Sequencing was performed with immunoSEQ multiplex PCR; in TCRdb, only in-frame clones are kept and a portion is missing. This table holds roughly 190,000 clones, approximately 11% found once. Sequencing was performed on PBMCs. These receptors came from a man between 45 and 60 years old in good health and CMV-seropositive. Both conserved end residues are part of each CDR3. The D gene is left open where the match is weak. Rows may omit the clone size; those that give it use once, few, many or a size class.

d_call clone_size j_call v_call cdr3_nt cdr3_aa
. . TRBJ1-1 TRBV5-1 TGCGCCAGCAGCCGGAGGTGGGCGGTGAACACTGAAGCTTTCTTT CASSRRWAVNTEAFF
. . TRBJ1-5 TRBV2 TGTGCCAGCGGGAGGACCCCCAATCAGCCCCAGCATTTT CASGRTPNQPQHF
. few TRBJ1-6 TRBV20-1 TGCAGTGCTAGGGCAGGCTCACCCCTCCACTTT CSARAGSPLHF
. few TRBJ2-3 TRBV7-2 TGTGCCAGCAGCCCCCAGGGCAGTCGCACAGATACGCAGTATTTT CASSPQGSRTDTQYF
. few TRBJ2-5 TRBV7-7 TGTGCTAGCAGCTTGGGGGGATACGTCGAGACCCAGTACTTC CASSLGGYVETQYF
TRBD2 few TRBJ2-3 TRBV5-6 TGTGCCAGCAGCGGCGGGACTAGTACAGATACGCAGTATTTT CASSGGTSTDTQYF
TRBD1 few TRBJ2-4 TRBV5-6 TGTGCCAGCAGCCAGGACAGGGGGGACATTCAGTACTTC CASSQDRGDIQYF
. . TRBJ1-3 TRBV9 TGTGCCAGCAGTCCAGGGGCCGTTAACTCTGGAAACACCATATATTTT CASSPGAVNSGNTIYF
TRBD1 . TRBJ1-1 TRBV19 TGTGCCAGTAGTAGGCAGGGGGCAGGGAACACTGAAGCTTTCTTT CASSRQGAGNTEAFF
TRBD2 . TRBJ2-6 TRBV15 TGTGCCACCAGCAGGGGGGGGGAAGGGGCCAACGTCCTGACTTTC CATSRGGEGANVLTF
. few TRBJ2-3 TRBV27 TGTGCCAGCAGTTTAGGGGGGACAGATACGCAGTATTTT CASSLGGTDTQYF
. few TRBJ1-5 TRBV28 TGTGCCAGCAGAGGGACACAAGGCAATCAGCCCCAGCATTTT CASRGTQGNQPQHF
TRBD1 few TRBJ1-2 TRBV7-9 TGTGCCAGCAGCCACACAACAGGGGAGCTGACCTATGGCTACACCTTC CASSHTTGELTYGYTF
TRBD1 few TRBJ2-5 TRBV5-4 TGTGCCAGCAGCCTTAATTTCGGACAGGGGCGGGGAGAGACCCAGTACTTC CASSLNFGQGRGETQYF
TRBD1 . TRBJ1-4 TRBV2 TGTGCCAGCAAAATTTACAGGGGTGGCAGCGAAAAACTGTTTTTT CASKIYRGGSEKLFF
. few TRBJ2-4 TRBV11-3 TGTGCCAGCAGCCCCGAGGACAAAAACATTCAGTACTTC CASSPEDKNIQYF
. few TRBJ2-3 TRBV5-1 TGCGCCAGCAGCTTGGATTATGGAGATGCGCAGTATTTT CASSLDYGDAQYF
. few TRBJ2-2 TRBV6-5 TGTGCCAGCAGTTACCAGGCGACCGGGGAGCTGTTTTTT CASSYQATGELFF
TRBD1 . TRBJ1-2 TRBV2 TGTGCCAGCAGGATGGACAGGGGAAAGGCTGGCTACACCTTC CASRMDRGKAGYTF
TRBD1 . TRBJ1-6 TRBV10-2 TGCGCCAGCAGGCTCGACAGGGCGGAGAATTCACCCCTCCACTTT CASRLDRAENSPLHF
. . TRBJ1-5 TRBV6-5 TGTGCCAGCAGTTCGAATCAGGGCAATCAGCCCCAGCATTTT CASSSNQGNQPQHF
TRBD2 few TRBJ2-5 TRBV5-1 TGCGCCAGCAGCTTACTAGCGGGGGCCCCGGAGACCCAGTACTTC CASSLLAGAPETQYF
TRBD1 . TRBJ1-2 TRBV6-4 TGTGCCAGCAGTGACACAGGGGGCAACTATGGCTACACCTTC CASSDTGGNYGYTF
. few TRBJ2-7 TRBV5-6 TGTGCCAGCAGCCCCGGGACTGACTCCTACGAGCAGTACTTC CASSPGTDSYEQYF
. . TRBJ1-1 TRBV5-1 TGCGCCAGCAGCTCCCTAGTGGACACTGAAGCTTTCTTT CASSSLVDTEAFF
. few TRBJ2-3 TRBV29-1 TGCAGCGTTGAACTTGCGGCAGATACGCAGTATTTT CSVELAADTQYF
. few TRBJ1-3 TRBV5-1 TGCGCCAGCAGCTCGAGCGGGACATCTCGTTCTGGCACCATATATTTT CASSSSGTSRSGTIYF
. few TRBJ1-1 TRBV13 TGTGCCAGCAGCTTAAGTATTCAGGGAGAAGCTTTCTTT CASSLSIQGEAFF
. . TRBJ2-4 TRBV5-8 TGTGCCAGCAGCTTTAAATCAGGAGGAAACATTCAGTACTTC CASSFKSGGNIQYF
. . TRBJ2-7 TRBV30 TGTGCCTGGGGGGCAGGTCCCTACGAGCAGTACTTC CAWGAGPYEQYF
TRBD1 . TRBJ1-1 TRBV5-5 TGTGCCAGCAGTTTACCGGCGACAGGGGGCGCGGCTGAAGCTTTCTTT CASSLPATGGAAEAFF
. few TRBJ1-1 TRBV13 TGTGCCAGCAGCCCGGGACACCCAAACACTGAAGCTTTCTTT CASSPGHPNTEAFF
TRBD1 few TRBJ2-3 TRBV27 TGTGCCAGCAGTTCTGGACAGGGTTTCACAGATACGCAGTATTTT CASSSGQGFTDTQYF
TRBD2 . TRBJ2-1 TRBV5-1 TGCGCCAGCAGCTTGGTCGGGGGGTGGAACAATGAGCAGTTCTTC CASSLVGGWNNEQFF
TRBD2 . TRBJ2-3 TRBV7-2 TGTGCCAGCAGCCCTTGGACGGGGGGAGGCACAGATACGCAGTATTTT CASSPWTGGGTDTQYF
TRBD1 few TRBJ2-6 TRBV11-2 TGTGCCAGCAGTCCCGGGACAGGGGTCTACGGGGCCAACGTCCTGACTTTC CASSPGTGVYGANVLTF
. few TRBJ1-6 TRBV6-5 TGTGCCAGCAGTTACTCGACTCCTGGTATCGGTTCACCCCTCCACTTT CASSYSTPGIGSPLHF
. . TRBJ1-3 TRBV12-1 TGTGCCAGCAGCTCTGGACAGGGCGTGTGTGGAAACACCATATATTTT CASSSGQGVCGNTIYF
. . TRBJ1-3 TRBV2 TGTGCCAGCACGGGGGGCTCCACTGGAAACACCATATATTTT CASTGGSTGNTIYF
TRBD1 few TRBJ2-7 TRBV5-5 TGTGCCAGCAGCGCGGGGGCCGGGACAGGGGGCTTCCACTTC CASSAGAGTGGFHF
TRBD2 few TRBJ2-5 TRBV6-6 TGTGCCAGCAGCCAGAGGGACTATCAAGAGACCCAGTACTTC CASSQRDYQETQYF
TRBD1 few TRBJ1-5 TRBV27 TGTGCCAGCAGCGTAGACAGGGGGTATCAGCCCCAGCATTTT CASSVDRGYQPQHF
. once TRBJ2-5 TRBV28 TGTGCCAGCAGTCTTGGGACTCCGCAAGAGACCCAGTACTTC CASSLGTPQETQYF
. few TRBJ2-3 TRBV10-2 TGCGCCAGCAGGGGGGGAGGCACAGATACGCAGTATTTT CASRGGGTDTQYF
. . TRBJ2-5 TRBV10-3 TGTGCCATCAGTCCAGGGAACCCCCCGGAGACCCAGTACTTC CAISPGNPPETQYF
. few TRBJ1-1 TRBV4-2 TGTGCCAGCAGCCAAGAAGCGACGGTGAACACTGAAGCTTTCTTT CASSQEATVNTEAFF
TRBD1 . TRBJ1-2 TRBV19 TGTGCCAGTAGTAACCGGGGACAGGGAAAGCATGGCTACACCTTC CASSNRGQGKHGYTF
TRBD1 . TRBJ2-4 TRBV5-6 TGTGCCAGCTCCGAGGACAGGGGGGACAAAAACATTCAGTACTTC CASSEDRGDKNIQYF
TRBD1 . TRBJ1-2 TRBV19 TGTGCCAGTAGTGCCGGACAGGGGGCGATTGGCTACACCTTC CASSAGQGAIGYTF
. few TRBJ1-1 TRBV19 TGTGCCAGTAGTTCCGGGACACTGAACACTGAAGCTTTCTTT CASSSGTLNTEAFF
TRBD2 . TRBJ2-3 TRBV5-1 TGCGCCAGCAGCTTGAGCGGGGACCGCACAGATACGCAGTATTTT CASSLSGDRTDTQYF
. . TRBJ1-2 TRBV10-2 TGCGCCAGCAGTGAGGACAGCTATGGCTACACCTTC CASSEDSYGYTF
. many TRBJ2-3 TRBV5-4 TGTGCCAGCAGCTTGGAATGTGAGACATGTACGCAGTATTTT CASSLECETCTQYF
. . TRBJ2-2 TRBV6-6 TGTGCCAGCAGTCAAGGACAGAACACCGGGGAGCTGTTTTTT CASSQGQNTGELFF
TRBD2 few TRBJ2-2 TRBV7-6 TGTGCCAGCACCAACCCCGGGACTAGCGACGGGGAGCTGTTTTTT CASTNPGTSDGELFF